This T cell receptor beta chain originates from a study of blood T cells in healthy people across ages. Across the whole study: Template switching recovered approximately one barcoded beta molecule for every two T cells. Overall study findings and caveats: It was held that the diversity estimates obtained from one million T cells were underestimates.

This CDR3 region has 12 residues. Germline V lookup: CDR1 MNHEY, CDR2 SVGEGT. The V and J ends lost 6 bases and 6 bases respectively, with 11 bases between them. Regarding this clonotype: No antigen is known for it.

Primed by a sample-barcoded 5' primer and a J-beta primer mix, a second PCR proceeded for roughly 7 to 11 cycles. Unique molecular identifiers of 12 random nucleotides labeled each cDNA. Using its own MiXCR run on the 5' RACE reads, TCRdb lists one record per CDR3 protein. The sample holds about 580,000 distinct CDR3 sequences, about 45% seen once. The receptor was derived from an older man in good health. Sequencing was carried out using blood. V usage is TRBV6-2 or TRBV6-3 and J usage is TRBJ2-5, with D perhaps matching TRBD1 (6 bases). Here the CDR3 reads CASRFRGQTQYF. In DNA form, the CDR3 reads TGTGCCAGCAGGTTCAGGGGCCAGACCCAGTACTTC.